This TCR beta chain was obtained from a study of regulatory T cells in long-lasting Graves disease. General observations from the study: Analysis covered peripheral blood alone, not thyroid tissue.

Investigators prepared the TCR beta libraries by applying iRepertoire HTBI primers and Arm-PCR of CDR3 regions. TCRdb passed the multiplex PCR reads through MiXCR, listing each CDR3 protein once. The sample contains 350,000 to 400,000 distinct CDR3 sequences, around a sixth of which appear only once. Per germline, CDR1 LNHDA and CDR2 SQIVND (reference sequence). J gave up 2 bases and V 4 bases, and 15 bases lay outside the gene matches. The CDR3 is 18 amino acids. This clonotype was recorded at least ten times. Its specificity is unknown. Noted time point: newly diagnosed GD, antithyroid drugs for less than 3 months. RNA from PBMCs was the source of the TCR library. An endocrinology department in Xi'an, China, recruited the patients.

This TCR derives from a female donor with Graves disease. Sequenced here: peripheral blood mononuclear cells (PBMCs), sampled at new diagnosis, from a patient treated with antithyroid drugs. This rearrangement joins TRBV19 to TRBJ1-2; TRBD1 aligns across 8 bases. The DNA of the CDR3 is TGTGCCAGTAGTACCGCCCACCGAACGAACAGGGGGAACTATGGCTACACCTTC. This codes for CASSTAHRTNRGNYGYTF.